These 19 T cell receptor beta chains were all obtained from the same sample, sequenced in a study of CD8+CD57+ T cells in acquired aplastic anemia. The template for TCR beta VDJ and CDR3 sequence profiling was genomic DNA. Using its own MiXCR run on the reads, TCRdb lists one record per CDR3 protein. The sample has around 200,000 distinct CDR3 sequences, 48% seen once. Patients chosen for sequencing had shown CD8+CD57+ cell expansion by flow cytometry. Sequences were obtained from sorted CD4+, CD8+, or CD8+CD57+ T cells (not recorded which) from PBMCs. The receptors were gathered from a human donor with aplastic anemia.

The rearrangement uses TRBV29-1 and TRBJ1-5; TRBD1 aligns across 8 bases. Trimming removed 6 bases from V and 4 bases from J; junction bases left unmatched: 5. The CDR3 totals 13 residues. In germline, CDR1 is SQVTM, CDR2 ANQGSEA. The CDR3 sequence is CSVRGQENQPQHF. The CDR3 DNA sequence: TGCAGCGTCCGGGGACAGGAGAATCAGCCCCAGCATTTT.

This chain joins TRBV19 and TRBJ2-3, with TRBD1 identical over 9 bases. CDR1 is LNHDA and CDR2 is SQIVND in the germline V gene (reference sequence). The length of the CDR3 is 15 residues. After removal of 4 bases from V and 7 bases from J, the junction contained 9 bases not matched to a gene. CDR3: CASSTYRGRKYTQYF. In nucleotides, the CDR3 is TGTGCCAGTAGTACTTACAGGGGGCGCAAATATACGCAGTATTTT. Using reference TRBV19 and TRBJ2-3 for the parts outside the CDR3, the full variable domain is DGGITQSPKYLFRKEGQNVTLSCEQNLNHDAMYWYRQDPGQGLRLIYYSQIVNDFQKGDIAEGYSVSREKKESFPLTVTSAQKNPTAFYLCASSTYRGRKYTQYFGPGTRLTVL.

This clonotype was recorded a few times. The gene calls are TRBV3-1 and TRBJ1-2, with 7 nucleotides matching TRBD1. The CDR3 length is 15 residues. From germline, CDR1 is LGHDT and CDR2 YNNKEL (reference sequence). V shed 5 bases and J 4 bases; nucleotides not matched to a gene: 10. The CDR3 protein is CASSVGTAAGYGYTF. The CDR3 coding sequence is TGTGCCAGCAGCGTTGGGACAGCGGCGGGCTATGGCTACACCTTC. Variable domain in full (rest from reference TRBV3-1 and TRBJ1-2): DTAVSQTPKYLVTQMGNDKSIKCEQNLGHDTMYWYKQDSKKFLKIMFSYNNKELIINETVPNRFSPKSPDKAHLNLHINSLELGDSAVYFCASSVGTAAGYGYTFGSGTRLTVV.

This clonotype occurred many times. The V gene is TRBV2, the J gene TRBJ2-1; 8 bases match TRBD2. CDR3 length equals 13 residues. CDR1 and CDR2 (germline): SNHLY, FYNNEI. Trimming removed 6 bases from V and 5 bases from J; junction bases left unmatched: 3. CDR3 protein: CASSTGGDNEQFF. CDR3 in DNA: TGTGCCAGCAGCACGGGGGGGGACAATGAGCAGTTCTTC.

J is TRBJ1-3 and V is TRBV10-1, with 8 nucleotides matching TRBD1. This CDR3 spans 14 amino acids. From germline, CDR1 is WNHNN and CDR2 SYGVQD (reference sequence). V shed 3 bases, J shed 6 bases, and the junction held 4 bases outside the gene matches. The CDR3 sequence: CASSETTGANTIYF. CDR3 in DNA: TGCGCCAGCAGTGAAACGACAGGGGCAAACACCATATATTTT.

This chain uses TRBV29-1 with TRBJ1-1, with D unclear. This CDR3 has 11 residues. Germline loops: CDR1 SQVTM, CDR2 ANQGSEA. Between the trimmed V and J ends, which lost 5 bases and 1 base, there was a span of 5 bases. CDR3 protein: CSVSQNTEAFF. DNA of the CDR3: TGCAGCGTTAGTCAGAACACTGAAGCTTTCTTT.

This clonotype occurred many times. Here the CDR3 reads CASSQDRGPGELFF. The CDR3 DNA sequence: TGCGCCAGCAGCCAAGATCGAGGGCCCGGGGAGCTGTTTTTT. V is TRBV4-1 and J is TRBJ2-2, with D tentatively TRBD2 (5 bases). The CDR3 runs to 14 residues. Trimming removed 0 bases from V and 6 bases from J, with 8 bases in between. Germline lookup yields CDR1 MGHRA and CDR2 YSYEKL.

Note on this clonotype: A read error is likely, as this CDR3 ends without the conserved phenylalanine or tryptophan. The chain combines TRBV29-1 with TRBJ2-7; TRBD1 agrees at 11 bases. The CDR3 has 14 residues. CDR1 and CDR2 (germline): SQVTM, ANQGSEA. Losses at the gene ends were 5 bases for V and 2 bases for J; bases not matched to a gene: 5. The CDR3 is CSVRGQGGPYEQYL. The CDR3, as DNA: TGCAGCGTTAGGGGACAGGGGGGGCCCTACGAGCAGTACCTC.

The CDR3 region has the DNA TGCAGTGCTAGCACTGGCTACACCTTC. Translation: CSASTGYTF. V and J are TRBV20-1 and TRBJ1-2; D is unclear. The V gene's germline CDR1 is DFQATT and CDR2 SNEGSKA (reference sequence). CDR3 size: 9 residues. Trimming took 3 bases from V and 7 from J, leaving 3 bases between them.

V is TRBV5-5 and J is TRBJ1-6, with TRBD1 as a possible D gene (5 bases). The CDR3 is made up of 14 amino acids. From germline, CDR1 is SGHKS and CDR2 YYEKEE (reference sequence). Trimming took 2 bases from V and 9 from J, leaving 12 bases between them. Here the CDR3 DNA reads TGTGCCAGCAGCTTTGGGACTTCTCTTTCACCCCTCCACTTT. It translates to CASSFGTSLSPLHF. Supplemented by reference TRBV5-5 and TRBJ1-6, the full variable domain reads DAGVTQSPTHLIKTRGQQVTLRCSPISGHKSVSWYQQVLGQGPQFIFQYYEKEERGRGNFPDRFSARQFPNYSSELNVNALLLGDSALYLCASSFGTSLSPLHFGNGTRLTVT.

This chain uses TRBV5-1 with TRBJ2-7, with 9 nucleotides matching TRBD2. Trimming cost V 3 bases and J 2 bases; bases outside gene matches: 6. Germline V gene lookup returns CDR1 SGHRS and CDR2 YFSETQ. This CDR3 comprises 15 residues. The CDR3 sequence: CASSSSSGITYEQYF. As DNA, the CDR3 is TGCGCCAGCAGCTCATCTAGCGGGATAACCTACGAGCAGTACTTC.

V usage is TRBV7-3 and J usage is TRBJ2-7; D gene unclear. Germline CDR1 reads SGHTA; CDR2 reads FQGTGA. V was cut by 3 bases and J by 2 bases, with 8 bases left in between. CDR3 length: 13 residues. Written as DNA, the CDR3 is TGTGCCAGCAGCTTTGGGCAAGCCTACGAGCAGTACTTC. Its translation is CASSFGQAYEQYF.

V is TRBV19 and J is TRBJ2-5; 7 bases are a match to TRBD2. The ends lost 2 bases at V and 2 bases at J; junction bases unmatched: 2. This CDR3 region has 14 residues. Germline V lookup: CDR1 LNHDA, CDR2 SQIVND (reference sequence). The chain's CDR3 is CASSILLAQETQYF. The DNA of the CDR3 is TGTGCCAGTAGTATATTACTAGCGCAAGAGACCCAGTACTTC.

This clonotype was counted a few times. The gene calls are TRBV10-3 and TRBJ2-7; the D is unclear. The CDR3 runs 13 residues. In germline, CDR1 is ENHRY, CDR2 SYGVKD. With 8 bases removed from V and 1 base from J, the gap between germline ends came to 12 bases. The CDR3 spells CAISSPDSYEQYF. In DNA, the CDR3 is TGTGCCATCTCCTCTCCTGATTCCTACGAGCAGTACTTC.

This rearrangement joins TRBV19 to TRBJ2-6; the D call may be TRBD1 or TRBD2 (5 bases each). The CDR3 is made up of 17 amino acids. Per germline, CDR1 LNHDA and CDR2 SQIVND (reference sequence). Trimming removed 5 bases at V and 7 bases at J, with 21 bases between. CDR3 sequence: CASSQSEGTVFANVLTF. The CDR3 nucleotides are TGTGCCAGTAGTCAAAGCGAGGGGACCGTCTTCGCCAACGTCCTGACTTTC.

This clonotype was seen repeatedly, ten times or more. Here the CDR3 reads CASSIPNRDQPQHF. Here the CDR3 DNA reads TGTGCCAGTAGTATCCCCAACAGGGATCAGCCCCAGCATTTT. V gene TRBV19 combines with J gene TRBJ1-5, with a weak D call TRBD1 (6 bases). The length of the CDR3 is 14 residues. The V gene's germline CDR1 is LNHDA and CDR2 SQIVND (reference sequence). Trimming stripped 3 bases from V and 5 bases from J, with 11 bases between.

The J gene is TRBJ2-7, the V gene TRBV10-3; 12 bases are shared with TRBD1. V gave up 4 bases and J gave up 5 bases; unmatched junction bases: 6. Germline V lookup: CDR1 ENHRY, CDR2 SYGVKD. This CDR3 spans 15 amino acids. The CDR3 DNA reads as TGTGCCATCAGTGCGCGGGACAGGGGGCCTGACGAGCAGTACTTC. Translation: CAISARDRGPDEQYF.

The rearrangement uses TRBV2 and TRBJ1-5; the match to TRBD1 covers 8 bases. CDR3 size: 14 residues. Per the germline V gene, CDR1 is SNHLY and CDR2 is FYNNEI. V lost 4 bases and J lost 8; bases outside the gene matches: 7. CDR3 DNA sequence: TGTGCCAGCAGTGCGCGACAGGGGTCGGAGCCCCAGCATTTT. The encoded protein is CASSARQGSEPQHF.

As regards this clonotype: One end of the junction is discordant with germline, which a read error may explain. This sequence joins TRBV6-2 or TRBV6-3 and TRBJ2-3; 13 bases match TRBD2. CDR1 and CDR2 from the germline V gene are MNHEY and SVGEGT. This CDR3 has 16 residues. DNA of the CDR3: TGTGCCAGCAGTTCCAGACTAGCGGGGGGTACAGATACGCAGTGTTTT. This translates into CASSSRLAGGTDTQCF.